The 5 T cell receptor beta chains in this list originate from one sample, sequenced in a study of shared clonotypes between healthy human individuals. Only in-frame clones appear in the TCRdb table, and some are missing; sequencing was by immunoSEQ multiplex PCR. Among about 2.5 million clones listed, roughly 90% were seen once. Specimen: naive CD4+ T cells from PBMCs. Subset reported: CD45RA+ positively selected. All receptors come from a man aged 18 to 30 in good health. Some clones in this sample may be carry-over from other donors' samples.

A single count supports this clone. The chain joins TRBV7-2 to TRBJ1-2, with D perhaps matching TRBD1 (6 bases). The V and J ends lost 1 base and 10 bases respectively, with 19 bases between them. In germline, CDR1 is SGHTA, CDR2 FQGNSA. The CDR3 is 15 residues long. The CDR3 loop is CASSLGTGSTDLYTF. The CDR3 DNA reads TGTGCCAGCAGCTTAGGAACAGGGTCGACGGACCTCTACACCTTC.

The chain carries TRBV15 and TRBJ2-7; weak D call: TRBD2 (5 bases). The CDR3 runs to 14 residues. Germline CDR1 and CDR2: LNHNV and YYDKDF (reference sequence). Trimming took off 1 base at V and 4 bases at J, with 11 bases between the two ends. The CDR3 sequence is CATSRATTYYEQYF. The CDR3 coding sequence is TGTGCCACCAGCAGAGCGACTACGTATTACGAGCAGTACTTC.

The chain uses TRBV7-7 and TRBJ2-1, with TRBD2 matching 9 bases. The CDR3 loop spans 16 amino acids. Germline V lookup: CDR1 SSHAT, CDR2 FNYEAQ (reference sequence). The J segment lost 8 bases and the V segment lost 5 bases, leaving 13 bases of the junction unmatched. CDR3 coding DNA: TGTGCCAGCAGCCGAATAGCGGGAGACAGTACAGATGAGCAGTTCTTC. Protein sequence: CASSRIAGDSTDEQFF.

The rearrangement links TRBV7-3 to TRBJ2-1; 9 positions match TRBD2. V lost 4 bases, J lost 16 bases, and 8 bases stayed unmatched. The V gene's germline CDR1 is SGHTA and CDR2 FQGTGA. The CDR3 runs to 12 residues. CDR3 residues: CASSSSREGLFF. The CDR3 coding sequence is TGTGCCAGCAGCTCGTCGCGGGAGGGACTCTTCTTC.

The V gene is TRBV7-9, the J gene TRBJ2-5; D may be TRBD2 (6 bases). V lost 4 bases and J 5 bases, leaving 17 bases between the germline ends. The CDR3 covers 15 residues. Germline-derived CDR1 and CDR2 are SEHNR and FQNEAQ (reference sequence). CDR3 residues: CASSSAGGGTETQYF. CDR3 sequence (DNA): TGTGCCAGCAGCTCAGCTGGGGGAGGAACGGAGACCCAGTACTTC.